This TCR beta chain was captured in a study of T cell responses to AZD1222 COVID-19 vaccine. The V gene's germline CDR1 is LGHDT and CDR2 YNNKEL (reference sequence). V lost 1 base to trimming and J lost 2 bases, with 15 bases between them. This CDR3 has 17 residues. The repertoire was sequenced with immunoSEQ multiplex PCR; TCRdb's copy has only in-frame clones and lacks some. The table records 65,000 to 75,000 clones, roughly 80% of them present only once. This chain uses TRBV3-1 (or the pseudogene TRBV3-2) with TRBJ1-5; D not certain. The sequences come from peripheral blood, collected on day 0 of AZD1222 vaccination. This clonotype was obtained from an adult in good health. In DNA, the CDR3 is TGTGCCAGCAGCCAAGGCGGGTATAGAGGGCGCAATCAGCCCCAGCATTTT. Its translation is CASSQGGYRGRNQPQHF.